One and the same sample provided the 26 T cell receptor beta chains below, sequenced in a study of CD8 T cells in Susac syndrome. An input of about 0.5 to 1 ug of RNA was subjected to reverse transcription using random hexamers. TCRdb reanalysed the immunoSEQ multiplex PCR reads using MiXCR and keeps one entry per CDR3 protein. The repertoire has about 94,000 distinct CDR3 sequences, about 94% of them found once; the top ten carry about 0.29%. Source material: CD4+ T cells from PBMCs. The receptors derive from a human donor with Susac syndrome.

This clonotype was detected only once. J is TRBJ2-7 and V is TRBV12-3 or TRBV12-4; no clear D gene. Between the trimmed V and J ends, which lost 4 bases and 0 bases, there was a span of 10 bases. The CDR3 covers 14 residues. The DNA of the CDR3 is TGTGCCAGCAGTTCCGGGCCTGTCTCCTACGAGCAGTACTTC. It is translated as CASSSGPVSYEQYF.

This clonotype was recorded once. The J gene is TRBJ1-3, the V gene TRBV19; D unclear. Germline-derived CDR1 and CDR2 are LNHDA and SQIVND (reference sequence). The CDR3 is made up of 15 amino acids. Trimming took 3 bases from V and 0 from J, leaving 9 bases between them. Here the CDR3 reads CASSIASLSGNTIYF. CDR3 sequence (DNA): TGTGCCAGTAGTATCGCCTCCCTCTCTGGAAACACCATATATTTT.

The DNA for the CDR3 is TGTGCCAGCAGCCACAGCGGGGGGGCCTTTATAGATACGCAGTATTTT. This encodes CASSHSGGAFIDTQYF. The rearrangement links TRBV11-2 to TRBJ2-3; TRBD2 agrees at 10 bases. Per the germline V gene, CDR1 is SGHAT and CDR2 is FQNNGV. The CDR3 length is 16 residues. V was clipped by 5 bases and J by 5 bases; unmatched bases: 10.

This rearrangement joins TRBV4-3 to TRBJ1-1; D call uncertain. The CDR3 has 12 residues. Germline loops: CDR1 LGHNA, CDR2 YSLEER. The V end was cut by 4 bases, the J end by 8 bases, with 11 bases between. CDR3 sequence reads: CASSRGSREAFF. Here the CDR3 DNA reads TGCGCCAGCAGCCGCGGCAGCCGGGAAGCTTTCTTT.

The CDR3 sequence: CSVSRDAEAFF. Written as DNA, the CDR3 is TGCAGCGTTAGTAGGGACGCTGAAGCTTTCTTT. The chain has TRBV29-1 and TRBJ1-1, with TRBD1 as a possible D gene (5 bases). The CDR3 loop spans 11 amino acids. Per germline, CDR1 SQVTM and CDR2 ANQGSEA. V lost 5 bases to trimming and J lost 6 bases, with 10 bases between them.

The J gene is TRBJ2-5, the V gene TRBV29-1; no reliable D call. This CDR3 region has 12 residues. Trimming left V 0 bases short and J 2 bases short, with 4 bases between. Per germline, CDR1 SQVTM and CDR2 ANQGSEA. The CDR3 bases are TGCAGCGTTGAAGAGTCACAAGAGACCCAGTACTTC. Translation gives CSVEESQETQYF.

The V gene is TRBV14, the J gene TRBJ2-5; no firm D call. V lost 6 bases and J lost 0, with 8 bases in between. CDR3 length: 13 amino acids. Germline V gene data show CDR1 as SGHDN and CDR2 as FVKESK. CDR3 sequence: CASSNSYQETQYF. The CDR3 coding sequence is TGTGCCAGCAGTAACTCATACCAAGAGACCCAGTACTTC.

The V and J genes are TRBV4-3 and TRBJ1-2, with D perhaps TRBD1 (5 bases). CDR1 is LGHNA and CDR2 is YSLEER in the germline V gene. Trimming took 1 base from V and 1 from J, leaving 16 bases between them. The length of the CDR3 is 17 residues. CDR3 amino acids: CASSQGSAGRNNYGYTF. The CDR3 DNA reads TGCGCCAGCAGCCAAGGTTCGGCGGGGCGAAATAACTATGGCTACACCTTC.

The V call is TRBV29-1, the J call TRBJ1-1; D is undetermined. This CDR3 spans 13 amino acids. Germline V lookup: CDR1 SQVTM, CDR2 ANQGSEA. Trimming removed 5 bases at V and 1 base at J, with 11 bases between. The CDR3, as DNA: TGCAGCGTTCTGGTTGGCGGGAACACTGAAGCTTTCTTT. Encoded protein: CSVLVGGNTEAFF.

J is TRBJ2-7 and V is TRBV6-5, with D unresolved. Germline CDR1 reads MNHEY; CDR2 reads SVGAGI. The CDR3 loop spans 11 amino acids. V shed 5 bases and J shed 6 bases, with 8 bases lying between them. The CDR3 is CASSPSGEQYF. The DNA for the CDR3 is TGTGCCAGCAGTCCCAGTGGCGAGCAGTACTTC.

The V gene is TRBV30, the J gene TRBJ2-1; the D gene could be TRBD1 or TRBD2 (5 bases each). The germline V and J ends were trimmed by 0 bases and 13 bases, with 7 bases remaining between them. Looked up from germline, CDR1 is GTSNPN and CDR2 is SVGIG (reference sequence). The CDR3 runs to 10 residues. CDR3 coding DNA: TGTGCCTGGAGTGTCGGGGCCCAGTTCTTC. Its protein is CAWSVGAQFF.

CDR3 DNA sequence: TGTGCCAGCAAGGCCGGGACAGGGGGTGAAAAACTGTTTTTT. This sequence encodes CASKAGTGGEKLFF. The chain recombines TRBV6-5 with TRBJ1-4, with 11 bases that match TRBD1. The germline CDR1 and CDR2 sequences are MNHEY and SVGAGI. The CDR3 is made up of 14 amino acids. With V trimmed by 7 bases and J by 7 bases, 5 bases remained unmatched.

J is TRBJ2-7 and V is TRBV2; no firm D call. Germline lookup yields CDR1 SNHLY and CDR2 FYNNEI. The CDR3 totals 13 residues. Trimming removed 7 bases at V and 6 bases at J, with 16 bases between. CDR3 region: CASTLSIGGEQYF. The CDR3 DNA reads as TGTGCCAGCACCCTTAGTATCGGCGGCGAGCAGTACTTC.

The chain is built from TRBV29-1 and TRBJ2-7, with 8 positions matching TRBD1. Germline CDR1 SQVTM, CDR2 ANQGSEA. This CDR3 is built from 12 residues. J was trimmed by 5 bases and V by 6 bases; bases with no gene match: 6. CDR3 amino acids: CSVDRGGHEQYF. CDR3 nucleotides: TGCAGCGTAGACAGGGGAGGCCACGAGCAGTACTTC.

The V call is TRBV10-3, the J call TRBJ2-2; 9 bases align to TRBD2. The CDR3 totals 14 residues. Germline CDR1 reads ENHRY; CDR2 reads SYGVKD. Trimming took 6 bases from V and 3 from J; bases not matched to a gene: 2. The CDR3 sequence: CAIRVAGDTGELFF. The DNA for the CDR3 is TGTGCCATCAGGGTAGCGGGGGACACCGGGGAGCTGTTTTTT.

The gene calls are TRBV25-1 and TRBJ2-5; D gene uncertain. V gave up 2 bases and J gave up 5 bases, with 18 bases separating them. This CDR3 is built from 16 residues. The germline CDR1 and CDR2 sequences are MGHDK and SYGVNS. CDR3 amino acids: CASSEGLGFLEETQYF. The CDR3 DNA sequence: TGTGCCAGCAGTGAAGGTCTGGGCTTTTTGGAGGAGACCCAGTACTTC.

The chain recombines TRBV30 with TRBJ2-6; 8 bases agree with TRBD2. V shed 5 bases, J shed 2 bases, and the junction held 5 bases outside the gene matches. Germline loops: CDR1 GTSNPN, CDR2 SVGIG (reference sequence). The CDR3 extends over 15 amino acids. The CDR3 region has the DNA TGTGCCTGGGTCCAGACTAGCGCTGGGGCCAACGTCCTGACTTTC. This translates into CAWVQTSAGANVLTF.

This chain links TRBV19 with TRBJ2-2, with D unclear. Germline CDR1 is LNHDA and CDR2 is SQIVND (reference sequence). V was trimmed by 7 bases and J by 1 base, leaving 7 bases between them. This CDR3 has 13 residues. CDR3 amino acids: CASTHQNTGELFF. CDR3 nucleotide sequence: TGTGCCAGTACCCACCAGAACACCGGGGAGCTGTTTTTT.

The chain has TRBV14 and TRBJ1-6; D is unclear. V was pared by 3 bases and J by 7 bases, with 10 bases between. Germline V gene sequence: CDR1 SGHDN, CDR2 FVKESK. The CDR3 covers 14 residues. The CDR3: CASSHRGENSPLHF. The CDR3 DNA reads TGTGCCAGCAGCCATCGGGGAGAAAATTCACCCCTCCACTTT.

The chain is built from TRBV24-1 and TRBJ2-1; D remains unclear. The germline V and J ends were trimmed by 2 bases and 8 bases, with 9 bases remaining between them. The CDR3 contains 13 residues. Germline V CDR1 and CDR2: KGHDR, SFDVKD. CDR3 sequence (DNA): TGTGCCACCAGTGATTCGGATTGGGATGAGCAGTTCTTC. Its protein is CATSDSDWDEQFF.

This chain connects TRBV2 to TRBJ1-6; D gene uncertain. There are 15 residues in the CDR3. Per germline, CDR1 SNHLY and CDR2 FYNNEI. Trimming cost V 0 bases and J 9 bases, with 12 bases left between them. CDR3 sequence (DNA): TGTGCCAGCAGTGAAGCGACGAATATCGGTTCACCCCTCCACTTT. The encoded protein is CASSEATNIGSPLHF.

CDR3: CATSSTGGNEQFF. CDR3 sequence (DNA): TGTGCCACCAGCAGCACAGGGGGGAATGAGCAGTTCTTC. V gene TRBV15 combines with J gene TRBJ2-1, with 8 positions matching TRBD1. After removal of 3 bases from V and 7 bases from J, the junction contained 2 bases not matched to a gene. The CDR3 runs to 13 residues. The germline V gene encodes CDR1 LNHNV and CDR2 YYDKDF (reference sequence).

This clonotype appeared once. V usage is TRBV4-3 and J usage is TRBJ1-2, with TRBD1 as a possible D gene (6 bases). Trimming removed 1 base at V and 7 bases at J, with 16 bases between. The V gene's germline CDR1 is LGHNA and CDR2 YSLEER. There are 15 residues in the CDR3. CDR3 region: CASSQGDTQGSGYTF. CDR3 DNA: TGCGCCAGCAGCCAAGGGGACACCCAAGGGAGTGGCTACACCTTC.

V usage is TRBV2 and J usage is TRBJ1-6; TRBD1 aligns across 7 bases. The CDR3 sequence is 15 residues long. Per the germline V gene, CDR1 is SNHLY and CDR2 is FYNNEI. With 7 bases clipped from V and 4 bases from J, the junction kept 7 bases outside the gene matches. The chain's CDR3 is CASTRTGPYNSPLHF. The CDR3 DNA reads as TGTGCCAGCACCCGGACAGGTCCTTATAATTCACCCCTCCACTTT.

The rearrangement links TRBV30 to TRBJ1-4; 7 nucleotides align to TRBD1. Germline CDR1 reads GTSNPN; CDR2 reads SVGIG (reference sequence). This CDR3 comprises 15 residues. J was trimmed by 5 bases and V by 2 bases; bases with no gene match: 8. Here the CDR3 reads CAWSSPGQRNEKLFF. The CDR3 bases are TGTGCCTGGAGTTCCCCGGGACAGCGAAATGAAAAACTGTTTTTT.

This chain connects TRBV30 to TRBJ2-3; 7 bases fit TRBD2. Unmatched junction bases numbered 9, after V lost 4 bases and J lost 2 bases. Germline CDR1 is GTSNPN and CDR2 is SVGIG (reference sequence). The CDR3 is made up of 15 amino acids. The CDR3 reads CAWMYVRDYTDTQYF. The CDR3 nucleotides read TGTGCCTGGATGTACGTCAGGGACTACACAGATACGCAGTATTTT.